Below are 21 T cell receptor beta chains sequenced from a single sample in a study of blood T cell repertoires in COVID-19. This table comes from immunoSEQ multiplex PCR, and its TCRdb copy is limited to in-frame clones, with some not included. Of approximately 25,000 clones in the sample, approximately 68% were seen once. The source material was peripheral blood. The receptors shown here come from an elderly woman with acute or convalescent COVID-19.

The rearrangement joins TRBV2 to TRBJ1-1; D possibly corresponds to TRBD1 (6 bases). The CDR3 totals 13 residues. Germline V lookup: CDR1 SNHLY, CDR2 FYNNEI. Between the trimmed V and J ends, which lost 6 bases and 4 bases, there was a span of 12 bases. The CDR3 DNA reads as TGTGCCAGCAGAGTACAAGGGGGCACTGAAGCTTTCTTT. Translated, it gives CASRVQGGTEAFF.

The chain has TRBV5-1 and TRBJ2-1; D unclear. The CDR3 extends over 12 amino acids. V was pared by 4 bases and J by 7 bases, with 9 bases between. Per germline, CDR1 SGHRS and CDR2 YFSETQ. CDR3 coding DNA: TGCGCCAGCAGCCCACTATATAATGAGCAGTTCTTC. Its protein is CASSPLYNEQFF. Together with reference TRBV5-1 and TRBJ2-1, the CDR3 gives the full variable domain: KAGVTQTPRYLIKTRGQQVTLSCSPISGHRSVSWYQQTPGQGLQFLFEYFSETQRNKGNFPGRFSGRQFSNSRSEMNVSTLELGDSALYLCASSPLYNEQFFGPGTRLTVL.

V usage is TRBV4-3 and J usage is TRBJ2-1; TRBD2 aligns across 8 bases. J gave up 8 bases and V 0 bases, and 9 bases lay outside the gene matches. CDR3 length: 16 residues. Per the germline V gene, CDR1 is LGHNA and CDR2 is YSLEER. The CDR3 protein is CASSQDRSGRSDEQFF. CDR3 nucleotides: TGCGCCAGCAGCCAAGATAGGAGCGGGAGATCTGATGAGCAGTTCTTC.

This sequence joins TRBV5-1 and TRBJ1-6, with D maybe TRBD1 (5 bases). The CDR3 is 17 residues long. From germline, CDR1 is SGHRS and CDR2 YFSETQ. V was shortened by 4 bases and J by 1 base, with 15 bases between the two germline ends. CDR3 bases: TGCGCCAGCAGCCATCAGGGTGCAGTTTCCTATAATTCACCCCTCCACTTT. It codes for CASSHQGAVSYNSPLHF.

The CDR3 protein is CASSHPGDRSSYEQYF. CDR3 in DNA: TGCGCCAGCAGCCACCCCGGGGACAGGAGCTCCTACGAGCAGTACTTC. V and J are TRBV4-1 and TRBJ2-7, with 8 bases fitting TRBD1. The V and J ends lost 3 bases and 0 bases, in that order; junction bases with no gene match: 7. Per germline, CDR1 MGHRA and CDR2 YSYEKL. CDR3 length: 16 residues.

V usage is TRBV5-1 and J usage is TRBJ2-7; possibly TRBD2 for D (6 bases). Germline CDR1 reads SGHRS; CDR2 reads YFSETQ. The CDR3 contains 12 residues. The V end was cut by 5 bases, the J end by 6 bases, with 12 bases between. The CDR3 here is CASSGGMGEQYF. The CDR3 DNA reads as TGCGCCAGCAGTGGCGGGATGGGCGAGCAGTACTTC.

The J gene is TRBJ2-2, the V gene TRBV21-1; TRBD1, as called in the table, went unchecked against the DNA. TRBV21-1 is given as a pseudogene. The CDR3 contains 14 residues. The CDR3 DNA sequence: TGTGCCAGCAGCGTGACAGGGCTCACCGGGGAGCTGTTTTTT. Encoded protein: CASSVTGLTGELFF.

This clone was seen a handful of times. The rearrangement joins TRBV7-2 to TRBJ1-6, with a possible D match to TRBD1 (6 bases). This CDR3 has 16 amino acids. The germline V and J ends were trimmed by 5 bases and 6 bases, with 17 bases remaining between them. Germline loops: CDR1 SGHTA, CDR2 FQGNSA. CDR3 in amino acids: CASSLDGGQLNSPLHF. The CDR3 coding sequence is TGTGCCAGCAGCCTAGATGGAGGACAGCTTAATTCACCCCTCCACTTT.

This sequence joins TRBV9 and TRBJ1-3; D uncertain. The CDR3 spans 13 residues. CDR1 is SGDLS and CDR2 is YYNGEE in the germline V gene. V gave up 0 bases and J gave up 5 bases, with 6 bases separating them. The CDR3 bases are TGTGCCAGCAGCGTAGGGGCTCGAAACACCATATATTTT. Translated, it gives CASSVGARNTIYF.

This rearrangement joins TRBV9 to TRBJ2-1; 10 bases map to TRBD2. This CDR3 has 16 amino acids. From germline, CDR1 is SGDLS and CDR2 YYNGEE. The J segment lost 1 base and the V segment lost 3 bases, leaving 4 bases of the junction unmatched. For the CDR3, the DNA is TGTGCCAGCAGCGCTAGCGGGAGTAGGTCCTACAATGAGCAGTTCTTC. Residues: CASSASGSRSYNEQFF.

V and J are TRBV5-5 and TRBJ2-5, with 11 bases matching TRBD2. In germline, CDR1 is SGHKS, CDR2 YYEKEE (reference sequence). The J segment lost 4 bases and the V segment lost 2 bases, leaving 1 base of the junction unmatched. The CDR3 is 14 residues long. Written as DNA, the CDR3 is TGTGCCAGCAGCTTCCTAGCGGGAGGAGAGACCCAGTACTTC. It translates to CASSFLAGGETQYF. The whole variable domain, remainder taken from reference TRBV5-5 and TRBJ2-5, is DAGVTQSPTHLIKTRGQQVTLRCSPISGHKSVSWYQQVLGQGPQFIFQYYEKEERGRGNFPDRFSARQFPNYSSELNVNALLLGDSALYLCASSFLAGGETQYFGPGTRLLVL.

In its sample, this clone was seen a few times. This chain joins TRBV14 and TRBJ2-1; 16 positions match TRBD2. The V and J ends lost 3 bases and 9 bases, in that order; junction bases with no gene match: 11. CDR3 length: 18 amino acids. Germline CDR1 SGHDN, CDR2 FVKESK. In DNA form, the CDR3 reads TGTGCCAGCAGCCACTCTGTACCCGGGACTAGCGGGGGGGGTGAGCAGTTCTTC. Its protein is CASSHSVPGTSGGGEQFF.

The rearrangement joins TRBV9 to TRBJ1-2; the match to TRBD1 covers 8 bases. V lost 5 bases, J lost 6 bases, and 6 bases stayed unmatched. In germline, CDR1 is SGDLS, CDR2 YYNGEE. This CDR3 contains 13 residues. CDR3 bases: TGTGCCAGCAGAGGACAGGGAACGGATGGCTACACCTTC. This codes for CASRGQGTDGYTF.

The V and J genes are TRBV19 and TRBJ1-1; D might be TRBD1 (5 bases). V dropped 3 bases and J dropped 5 bases, with 13 bases sitting between them. There are 14 residues in the CDR3. CDR1 and CDR2 (germline): LNHDA, SQIVND (reference sequence). The CDR3 region is CASSMLSQGTEAFF. CDR3 in DNA: TGTGCCAGTAGTATGCTATCGCAGGGAACTGAAGCTTTCTTT.

The chain joins TRBV25-1 to TRBJ2-5; 8 positions agree with TRBD2. From germline, CDR1 is MGHDK and CDR2 SYGVNS. This CDR3 is built from 14 residues. V shed 11 bases and J 1 base; nucleotides not matched to a gene: 9. In nucleotides, the CDR3 is TGTGCCGCATCCCGTAGCGGGGCCCAAGAGACCCAGTACTTC. Its protein is CAASRSGAQETQYF.

The chain links TRBV30 to TRBJ1-2, with TRBD1 as a possible D gene (6 bases). Trimming took off 2 bases at V and 1 base at J, with 20 bases between the two ends. Germline CDR1 and CDR2: GTSNPN and SVGIG (reference sequence). The CDR3 runs to 17 residues. Here the CDR3 DNA reads TGTGCCTGGAGTCCCCATATCGGGACATCGATTAACTATGGCTACACCTTC. This gives the protein CAWSPHIGTSINYGYTF.

The chain combines TRBV6-5 with TRBJ2-5; the D gene is possibly TRBD1 (5 bases). V shed 6 bases and J shed 4 bases, with 9 bases lying between them. CDR1 and CDR2 (germline): MNHEY, SVGAGI. This CDR3 comprises 12 residues. The CDR3 sequence is CASSTDRETQYF. Here the CDR3 DNA reads TGTGCCAGCAGCACCGACAGAGAGACCCAGTACTTC.

The genes are TRBV27 and TRBJ2-7; no definite D call. The CDR3 is 15 residues long. Looked up from germline, CDR1 is MNHEY and CDR2 is SMNVEV (reference sequence). V was pared by 5 bases and J by 6 bases, with 20 bases between. CDR3 nucleotides: TGTGCCAGCAGTCAAAAGCCCTGGGCAGGTGGCGAGCAGTACTTC. It specifies CASSQKPWAGGEQYF.

The chain is built from TRBV7-8 and TRBJ1-2, with 8 bases identical to TRBD1. CDR1 and CDR2 from the germline V gene are SGHVS and FQNEAQ. The junction had 4 bases not matched to a gene; V was cut back by 3 bases and J by 4 bases. CDR3 length equals 14 residues. CDR3 DNA sequence: TGTGCCAGCAGCTTGGAGGACAGGGCCTATGGCTACACCTTC. Encoded protein: CASSLEDRAYGYTF. Combining the CDR3 with reference TRBV7-8 and TRBJ1-2 gives the whole variable domain GAGVSQSPRYKVAKRGQDVALRCDPISGHVSLFWYQQALGQGPEFLTYFQNEAQLDKSGLPSDRFFAERPEGSVSTLKIQRTQQEDSAVYLCASSLEDRAYGYTFGSGTRLTVV.

The chain joins TRBV4-3 to TRBJ2-7, with 13 nucleotides matching TRBD2. The CDR3 length is 15 residues. CDR1 and CDR2 from the germline V gene are LGHNA and YSLEER. Trimming cost V 4 bases and J 5 bases; bases outside gene matches: 5. The CDR3 nucleotides read TGCGCCAGCAGCCGGGCACTAGCGGGAGGGCACGAGCAGTACTTC. Its translation: CASSRALAGGHEQYF.

This chain links TRBV7-8 with TRBJ2-7; 8 bases align to TRBD2. With 5 bases clipped from V and 5 bases from J, the junction kept 11 bases outside the gene matches. Germline V gene sequence: CDR1 SGHVS, CDR2 FQNEAQ. The CDR3 has 15 amino acids. CDR3 amino acids: CASSPLRTSFNEQYF. As DNA, the CDR3 is TGTGCCAGCAGCCCACTTCGGACTAGCTTCAACGAGCAGTACTTC. The variable domain in full, completed from reference TRBV7-8 and TRBJ2-7, reads GAGVSQSPRYKVAKRGQDVALRCDPISGHVSLFWYQQALGQGPEFLTYFQNEAQLDKSGLPSDRFFAERPEGSVSTLKIQRTQQEDSAVYLCASSPLRTSFNEQYFGPGTRLTVT.